Each of the 28 T cell receptor beta chains below was sequenced from the same sample in a study of cytomegalovirus exposure and HLA in healthy donors. A multiplex PCR was run with 60 Vbeta primers and 13 Jbeta primers. Produced via immunoSEQ multiplex PCR; TCRdb's table is partial and in-frame only. The ten top clones account for about 2.9%, within a sample of roughly 70,000 clones. The sample consisted of PBMCs. Receptor source: a man aged 40-49 years in good health and CMV-seronegative.

The chain employs TRBV5-6 and TRBJ2-7; D ambiguous. V lost 1 base and J lost 3, with 11 bases in between. The CDR3 runs 14 residues. Germline lookup yields CDR1 SGHDT and CDR2 YYEEEE. In nucleotides, the CDR3 is TGTGCCAGCAGCTTGAGGTACAGCTACTACGAGCAGTACTTC. Protein sequence: CASSLRYSYYEQYF. Complete variable domain (other parts from reference TRBV5-6 and TRBJ2-7): DAGVTQSPTHLIKTRGQQVTLRCSPKSGHDTVSWYQQALGQGPQFIFQYYEEEERQRGNFPDRFSGHQFPNYSSELNVNALLLGDSALYLCASSLRYSYYEQYFGPGTRLTVT.

The V and J genes are TRBV14 and TRBJ2-6; D is unresolved. The CDR3 spans 19 residues. CDR1 and CDR2 (germline): SGHDN, FVKESK. V lost 1 base and J lost 0, with 16 bases in between. The CDR3 spells CASSQGTWQANSGANVLTF. The CDR3 coding sequence is TGTGCCAGCAGCCAAGGAACATGGCAGGCCAACTCTGGGGCCAACGTCCTGACTTTC.

The rearrangement links TRBV5-1 to TRBJ2-5; 7 bases line up with TRBD2. Germline V gene sequence: CDR1 SGHRS, CDR2 YFSETQ. J was trimmed by 1 base and V by 4 bases; bases with no gene match: 4. This CDR3 is 14 amino acids long. The CDR3 DNA follows: TGCGCCAGCAGCCCGTCGGGGGGCCAAGAGACCCAGTACTTC. Residues: CASSPSGGQETQYF. The full variable domain, completed using reference TRBV5-1 and TRBJ2-5, is KAGVTQTPRYLIKTRGQQVTLSCSPISGHRSVSWYQQTPGQGLQFLFEYFSETQRNKGNFPGRFSGRQFSNSRSEMNVSTLELGDSALYLCASSPSGGQETQYFGPGTRLLVL.

The genes are TRBV19 and TRBJ2-3; 9 bases map to TRBD1. Trimming removed 5 bases from V and 5 bases from J; junction bases left unmatched: 14. CDR1 and CDR2 (germline): LNHDA, SQIVND (reference sequence). The CDR3 sequence is 17 residues long. In nucleotides, the CDR3 is TGTGCCAGTAGTTCCCCGAGGGACGGACAGGGGCGAGATACGCAGTATTTT. This translates into CASSSPRDGQGRDTQYF.

The rearrangement links TRBV10-2 to TRBJ2-3; 9 nucleotides match TRBD2. V lost 2 bases to trimming and J lost 4 bases; unmatched junction nucleotides: 10. Germline V CDR1 and CDR2: WSHSY, SAAADI. The CDR3 is 17 residues long. In DNA, the CDR3 is TGCGCCAGCAGTGAGCTTGCGGGGGGGCATGGTGCAGATACGCAGTATTTT. It is translated as CASSELAGGHGADTQYF.

This chain joins TRBV6-1 and TRBJ2-7, with 8 bases identical to TRBD1. The CDR3 is made up of 15 amino acids. V lost 5 bases and J lost 7; bases outside the gene matches: 13. CDR1 and CDR2 (germline): MNHNS, SASEGT. CDR3 amino acids: CASSPGDRLLWEQYF. CDR3 bases: TGTGCCAGCAGTCCGGGGGACAGGCTCCTTTGGGAGCAGTACTTC.

This rearrangement joins TRBV28 to TRBJ2-1, with 11 bases that match TRBD2. The CDR3 sequence is 15 residues long. The J segment lost 4 bases and the V segment lost 5 bases, leaving 4 bases of the junction unmatched. Germline CDR1 MDHEN, CDR2 SYDVKM. CDR3: CASSPGTSGYNEQFF. CDR3 DNA sequence: TGTGCCAGCAGTCCCGGGACTAGCGGTTACAATGAGCAGTTCTTC. The full variable domain, rest sourced from reference TRBV28 and TRBJ2-1, is DVKVTQSSRYLVKRTGEKVFLECVQDMDHENMFWYRQDPGLGLRLIYFSYDVKMKEKGDIPEGYSVSREKKERFSLILESASTNQTSMYLCASSPGTSGYNEQFFGPGTRLTVL.

The rearrangement joins TRBV9 to TRBJ1-2; tentatively, D is TRBD1 (6 bases). From germline, CDR1 is SGDLS and CDR2 YYNGEE. This CDR3 has 16 amino acids. Trimming took 3 bases from V and 2 from J, leaving 17 bases between them. The CDR3 here is CASSGLSGGRNYGYTF. In DNA, the CDR3 is TGTGCCAGCAGCGGATTATCTGGGGGCCGCAACTATGGCTACACCTTC.

This chain joins TRBV30 and TRBJ2-1; 7 positions agree with TRBD1. The CDR3 is 15 residues long. From germline, CDR1 is GTSNPN and CDR2 SVGIG (reference sequence). V gave up 5 bases and J gave up 9 bases; unmatched junction bases: 16. The CDR3 protein is CAWSKKGAAGGEQFF. The CDR3 DNA sequence: TGTGCCTGGTCAAAAAAGGGGGCCGCTGGGGGTGAGCAGTTCTTC.

This chain links TRBV6-6 with TRBJ1-2; TRBD1 is a possible D gene (6 bases). This CDR3 is 15 amino acids long. Between the trimmed V and J ends, which lost 0 bases and 2 bases, there was a span of 10 bases. CDR1 is MNHNY, CDR2 SVGAGI, per germline (reference sequence). The CDR3 reads CASSYSSGQNYGYTF. The CDR3 coding sequence is TGTGCCAGCAGTTACTCTTCGGGACAAAACTATGGCTACACCTTC.

The genes are TRBV19 and TRBJ1-1; 7 bases agree with TRBD1. Germline CDR1 LNHDA, CDR2 SQIVND (reference sequence). This CDR3 region has 14 residues. The junction had 2 bases not matched to a gene; V was cut back by 3 bases and J by 1 base. The CDR3 region is CASSMRTGNTEAFF. DNA of the CDR3: TGTGCCAGTAGTATGAGGACAGGGAACACTGAAGCTTTCTTT.

V usage is TRBV29-1 and J usage is TRBJ2-1; no clear D. Germline-derived CDR1 and CDR2 are SQVTM and ANQGSEA. The CDR3 loop spans 13 amino acids. With 4 bases removed from V and 0 bases from J, the gap between germline ends came to 7 bases. CDR3 amino acids: CSVAVSSYNEQFF. In nucleotides, the CDR3 is TGCAGCGTTGCGGTTAGCTCCTACAATGAGCAGTTCTTC.

The chain is built from TRBV18 and TRBJ2-5; 9 nucleotides agree with TRBD1. This CDR3 region has 14 residues. Looked up from germline, CDR1 is KGHSH and CDR2 is LQKENI. V gave up 3 bases and J gave up 4 bases; unmatched junction bases: 3. The CDR3 reads CASSPGQGGETQYF. The CDR3 DNA reads as TGTGCCAGCTCACCGGGACAGGGTGGAGAGACCCAGTACTTC.

The V gene is TRBV9, the J gene TRBJ2-1; D gene ambiguous. V was cut by 0 bases and J by 12 bases, with 19 bases left in between. The germline gives CDR1 SGDLS, CDR2 YYNGEE. CDR3 length: 15 residues. The CDR3 bases are TGTGCCAGCAGCGTAGAACGGAACTGGGCCCTTTCGCAGTTCTTC. Protein product: CASSVERNWALSQFF.

The chain employs TRBV7-9 and TRBJ1-2; 7 bases are shared with TRBD1. V lost 7 bases, J lost 0 bases, and 5 bases stayed unmatched. The length of the CDR3 is 14 residues. Germline V gene data show CDR1 as SEHNR and CDR2 as FQNEAQ (reference sequence). For the CDR3, the DNA is TGTGCCAGCACGCCGACAGGGACTAACTATGGCTACACCTTC. Amino acids: CASTPTGTNYGYTF.

This CDR3 reads CASSTSAGFEAFF. DNA of the CDR3: TGTGCCAGCAGCACCTCTGCAGGGTTCGAAGCTTTCTTT. The V call is TRBV5-4, the J call TRBJ1-1; tentative D call: TRBD1 (5 bases). The CDR3 sequence is 13 residues long. Trimming cost V 4 bases and J 8 bases, with 15 bases left between them. The germline gives CDR1 SGHNT, CDR2 YYREEE (reference sequence).

This rearrangement joins TRBV5-1 to TRBJ2-2, with 7 nucleotides matching TRBD2. The ends lost 4 bases at V and 2 bases at J; junction bases unmatched: 8. This CDR3 has 16 amino acids. CDR1 is SGHRS and CDR2 is YFSETQ in the germline V gene. This chain's CDR3 is CASSVDSGLNTGELFF. The CDR3, as DNA: TGCGCCAGCAGCGTGGATAGCGGGCTAAACACCGGGGAGCTGTTTTTT. Together with reference TRBV5-1 and TRBJ2-2, the CDR3 gives the full variable domain: KAGVTQTPRYLIKTRGQQVTLSCSPISGHRSVSWYQQTPGQGLQFLFEYFSETQRNKGNFPGRFSGRQFSNSRSEMNVSTLELGDSALYLCASSVDSGLNTGELFFGEGSRLTVL.

The chain recombines TRBV9 with TRBJ2-2; the match to TRBD1 covers 7 bases. The germline V gene has CDR1 SGDLS and CDR2 YYNGEE. The CDR3 contains 13 residues. With V trimmed by 2 bases and J by 6 bases, 1 base remained unmatched. DNA of the CDR3: TGTGCCAGCAGCGTGACAGGGTCCGGGGAGCTGTTTTTT. Protein product: CASSVTGSGELFF.

The V gene is TRBV6-6, the J gene TRBJ2-1, with D perhaps TRBD2 (6 bases). This CDR3 contains 13 residues. Trimming stripped 8 bases from V and 5 bases from J, with 13 bases between. Germline V CDR1 and CDR2: MNHNY, SVGAGI (reference sequence). CDR3 amino acids: CASATGEDNEQFF. The DNA of the CDR3 is TGTGCCAGCGCCACGGGGGAGGACAATGAGCAGTTCTTC.

The chain is built from TRBV4-2 and TRBJ2-5; a weak D match, TRBD2 (5 bases). The CDR3 runs 13 residues. CDR1 is LGHNA, CDR2 YNFKEQ, per germline. Trimming cost V 3 bases and J 5 bases, with 10 bases left between them. For the CDR3, the DNA is TGTGCCAGCAGCCACGAACTAGAGGAGACCCAGTACTTC. Translation gives CASSHELEETQYF.

The rearrangement joins TRBV19 to TRBJ1-2; no definite D call. Between the trimmed V and J ends, which lost 9 bases and 2 bases, there was a span of 10 bases. The CDR3 spans 12 residues. From germline, CDR1 is LNHDA and CDR2 SQIVND (reference sequence). Written as DNA, the CDR3 is TGTGCCAGCAAATCACAAAACTATGGCTACACCTTC. Residues: CASKSQNYGYTF. The entire variable domain, with the rest obtained from reference TRBV19 and TRBJ1-2, is as follows: DGGITQSPKYLFRKEGQNVTLSCEQNLNHDAMYWYRQDPGQGLRLIYYSQIVNDFQKGDIAEGYSVSREKKESFPLTVTSAQKNPTAFYLCASKSQNYGYTFGSGTRLTVV.

This chain links TRBV2 with TRBJ1-5; possibly TRBD1 for D (5 bases). Per germline, CDR1 SNHLY and CDR2 FYNNEI. This CDR3 is 13 amino acids long. V was trimmed by 7 bases and J by 8 bases, leaving 15 bases between them. Here the CDR3 DNA reads TGTGCCAGCAACGGGGGGAGCAGGGAGCCCCAGCATTTT. As protein: CASNGGSREPQHF.

CDR3 bases: TGTGCCAGCAGCTTAGAGGAAGGGGGCGGTGAGCGCGAGCAGTTCTTC. This codes for CASSLEEGGGEREQFF. V usage is TRBV7-9 and J usage is TRBJ2-1; 7 bases match TRBD1. Per germline, CDR1 SEHNR and CDR2 FQNEAQ (reference sequence). V shed 1 base, J shed 10 bases, and the junction held 13 bases outside the gene matches. This CDR3 is built from 16 residues.

This chain connects TRBV29-1 to TRBJ1-2, with 8 bases identical to TRBD1. The junction had 9 bases not matched to a gene; V was cut back by 2 bases and J by 13 bases. This CDR3 is 12 amino acids long. The V gene's germline CDR1 is SQVTM and CDR2 ANQGSEA. The CDR3 DNA follows: TGCAGCGTTGAATACGGACAGGGAGGTTTCACCTTC. Protein product: CSVEYGQGGFTF. The full variable domain, completed using reference TRBV29-1 and TRBJ1-2, is SAVISQKPSRDICQRGTSLTIQCQVDSQVTMMFWYRQQPGQSLTLIATANQGSEATYESGFVIDKFPISRPNLTFSTLTVSNMSPEDSSIYLCSVEYGQGGFTFGSGTRLTVV.

V is TRBV14 and J is TRBJ1-1; the D gene is possibly TRBD1 (6 bases). The CDR3 length is 14 residues. The V gene's germline CDR1 is SGHDN and CDR2 FVKESK. Trimming removed 4 bases from V and 5 bases from J, with 14 bases in between. The CDR3 sequence is CASSPPRGLTEAFF. CDR3 nucleotide sequence: TGTGCCAGCAGCCCACCCAGGGGTTTGACTGAAGCTTTCTTT. The whole variable domain, remainder taken from reference TRBV14 and TRBJ1-1, is EAGVTQFPSHSVIEKGQTVTLRCDPISGHDNLYWYRRVMGKEIKFLLHFVKESKQDESGMPNNRFLAERTGGTYSTLKVQPAELEDSGVYFCASSPPRGLTEAFFGQGTRLTVV.

The chain is built from TRBV11-2 and TRBJ2-7; 7 bases are shared with TRBD1. The ends lost 5 bases at V and 0 bases at J; junction bases unmatched: 4. Germline V lookup: CDR1 SGHAT, CDR2 FQNNGV. The CDR3 extends over 14 amino acids. In DNA, the CDR3 is TGTGCCAGCAGCCGAAGACAGGGCTCCTACGAGCAGTACTTC. Its translation is CASSRRQGSYEQYF.

The chain recombines TRBV5-6 with TRBJ2-6; TRBD2 aligns across 10 bases. CDR3 size: 17 residues. The V and J ends lost 4 bases and 3 bases, in that order; junction bases with no gene match: 7. Germline V CDR1 and CDR2: SGHDT, YYEEEE. CDR3 in amino acids: CASSRGTSAFGANVLTF. Here the CDR3 DNA reads TGTGCCAGCAGCCGGGGGACTAGCGCTTTTGGGGCCAACGTCCTGACTTTC.

The chain uses TRBV4-1 and TRBJ2-7; 8 nucleotides match TRBD2. J gave up 6 bases and V 1 base, and 8 bases lay outside the gene matches. CDR3 length: 15 residues. Germline values: CDR1 MGHRA, CDR2 YSYEKL. Written as DNA, the CDR3 is TGCGCCAGCAGCCAAGTAGTAGCGGGGTCTTGCGAGCAGTACTTC. It encodes CASSQVVAGSCEQYF.